Listed here are 22 T cell receptor beta chains from one sample, sequenced in a study of identical twins. MiXCR was run by TCRdb on the 5' RACE reads, yielding one entry per CDR3 protein. The data show 1.5 million to 2 million distinct CDR3 sequences, about 30% seen once. Sequencing was done on a sample of cord blood. All receptors derive from a newborn girl in good health.

This clonotype has just a few counts. The chain has TRBV4-1 and TRBJ2-1; 12 nucleotides match TRBD2. The DNA end favors TRBJ2-7, so the J call may be wrong. Germline-derived CDR1 and CDR2 are MGHRA and YSYEKL. There are 17 residues in the CDR3. As DNA, the CDR3 is TGCGCCAGCAGCCTCGGACTAGCGGGGCGCTCCTACAATGAGCAGTACTTC. Its protein product is CASSLGLAGRSYNEQYF.

The CDR3 spells CSVLGLLPGTLYTQYF. CDR3 nucleotides: TGCAGCGTCCTGGGCCTACTCCCCGGGACACTCTATACGCAGTATTTT. This rearrangement joins TRBV29-1 to TRBJ2-3; tentatively, D is TRBD1 (6 bases). The CDR3 is 16 amino acids. Trimming took 6 bases from V and 7 from J, leaving 26 bases between them. The germline CDR1 and CDR2 sequences are SQVTM and ANQGSEA.

The chain combines TRBV5-1 with TRBJ1-1; D remains unclear. The V end was cut by 2 bases, the J end by 0 bases, with 11 bases between. CDR1 SGHRS and CDR2 YFSETQ come from the germline V gene. The CDR3 extends over 15 amino acids. CDR3 bases: TGCGCCAGCAGCTTACTGGACCGTATGAACACTGAAGCTTTCTTT. Amino acids: CASSLLDRMNTEAFF.

The DNA of the CDR3 is TGTGCCAGCAGTTTAGGGGAGGCCCCGCGTATGGGTCAGTACTTC. It is translated as CASSLGEAPRMGQYF. The chain carries TRBV12-3 or TRBV12-4 and TRBJ2-7, with a tentative D call TRBD2 (6 bases). CDR3 size: 15 residues. Trimming removed 1 base from V and 10 bases from J, with 20 bases in between.

This clonotype was counted between two and nine times. This chain connects TRBV6-1 to TRBJ1-4, with a weak D call TRBD1 (5 bases). Germline V gene sequence: CDR1 MNHNS, CDR2 SASEGT. This CDR3 contains 14 residues. Trimming shortened V by 7 bases and J by 5 bases, and 14 bases separated the two germline ends. Here the CDR3 DNA reads TGTGCCAGCATCGCAGGGTCCCCCAATGAAAAACTGTTTTTT. Translation: CASIAGSPNEKLFF.

About this clonotype itself: The junction departs from germline at one end; a sequencing error may be responsible. The chain is built from TRBV27 and TRBJ2-4; D is possibly TRBD1 (6 bases). CDR3 length: 14 amino acids. CDR1 is MNHEY and CDR2 is SMNVEV in the germline V gene (reference sequence). In DNA, the CDR3 is TGTTCCAGCAGTTCTCGGGACACCAAAAACATTCAGTACTTC. This encodes CSSSSRDTKNIQYF.

In its sample, this clonotype was seen a few times. The V and J genes are TRBV7-8 and TRBJ1-1; D gene uncertain. The CDR3 consists of 14 residues. The V gene's germline CDR1 is SGHVS and CDR2 FQNEAQ. V was shortened by 6 bases and J by 0 bases, with 11 bases between the two germline ends. The chain's CDR3 is CASRSGRMNTEAFF. CDR3 bases: TGTGCCAGCAGGAGCGGTAGGATGAACACTGAAGCTTTCTTT.

This clonotype has only a few counts. V and J are TRBV4-2 and TRBJ2-3; 8 bases align to TRBD2. After removal of 4 bases from V and 2 bases from J, the junction contained 5 bases not matched to a gene. Germline V gene sequence: CDR1 LGHNA, CDR2 YNFKEQ. The CDR3 length is 15 residues. In DNA form, the CDR3 reads TGTGCCAGCAGCCCCGGGGGGGCGACCACAGATACGCAGTATTTT. It yields the protein CASSPGGATTDTQYF.

The V gene is TRBV25-1, the J gene TRBJ2-5; 10 bases line up with TRBD2. After removal of 7 bases from V and 13 bases from J, the junction contained 18 bases not matched to a gene. Germline V gene sequence: CDR1 MGHDK, CDR2 SYGVNS. The CDR3 contains 15 residues. The CDR3 sequence is CASTPTSGQSYERYF. CDR3 DNA sequence: TGTGCCAGCACTCCGACTAGCGGGCAATCCTACGAGCGGTACTTC.

Notes on this clonotype: A read error may explain this, as a much larger clone is one base away. The gene calls are TRBV12-3 or TRBV12-4 and TRBJ2-7; D is possibly TRBD1 or TRBD2 (5 bases each). The CDR3 has 12 residues. Trimming left V 6 bases short and J 3 bases short, with 9 bases between. The CDR3 here is CASSRDHYEQYF. The CDR3 DNA sequence: TGTGCCAGCAGCCGGGACCACTACGAGCAGTACTTC.

The V call is TRBV25-1, the J call TRBJ1-2, with D unclear. V shed 4 bases and J shed 6 bases, with 15 bases lying between them. The CDR3 covers 14 residues. Germline CDR1 MGHDK, CDR2 SYGVNS. CDR3 DNA: TGTGCCAGCAGTGCCTTTGAAAGTGGAAATGGCTACACCTTC. This sequence encodes CASSAFESGNGYTF.

V gene TRBV20-1 combines with J gene TRBJ2-7; TRBD2 aligns across 9 bases. After removal of 5 bases from V and 4 bases from J, the junction contained 21 bases not matched to a gene. The CDR3 is made up of 18 amino acids. Per the germline V gene, CDR1 is DFQATT and CDR2 is SNEGSKA (reference sequence). The CDR3 region has the DNA TGCAGTGCTCCCGCCACCCTTAGGGCGGGACTAGCTTCGTACGAGCAGTACTTC. Translating it yields CSAPATLRAGLASYEQYF.

The rearrangement links TRBV28 to TRBJ1-5, with D possibly being TRBD1 (6 bases). Germline CDR1 is MDHEN and CDR2 is SYDVKM. V shed 2 bases and J shed 0 bases, with 11 bases lying between them. The CDR3 contains 16 residues. The CDR3: CASSLRTVNSNQPQHF. The CDR3, as DNA: TGTGCCAGCAGTTTAAGGACAGTGAATAGCAATCAGCCCCAGCATTTT. Together with reference TRBV28 and TRBJ1-5, the CDR3 gives the full variable domain: DVKVTQSSRYLVKRTGEKVFLECVQDMDHENMFWYRQDPGLGLRLIYFSYDVKMKEKGDIPEGYSVSREKKERFSLILESASTNQTSMYLCASSLRTVNSNQPQHFGDGTRLSIL.

This clonotype was seen only a few times. V gene TRBV12-3 or TRBV12-4 combines with J gene TRBJ1-1; TRBD1 matches at 7 bases. This CDR3 spans 15 amino acids. V gave up 5 bases and J gave up 0 bases; unmatched junction bases: 6. This chain's CDR3 is CASSITGVMNTEAFF. As DNA, the CDR3 is TGTGCCAGCAGTATTACAGGGGTGATGAACACTGAAGCTTTCTTT.

This rearrangement joins TRBV6-5 to TRBJ1-6; D unresolved. V lost 1 base, J lost 5 bases, and 12 bases lay in between. Germline V gene sequence: CDR1 MNHEY, CDR2 SVGAGI. The CDR3 sequence is 16 residues long. The CDR3 reads CASSYLLSRDNSPLHF. CDR3 nucleotide sequence: TGTGCCAGCAGTTACTTACTGAGTAGGGATAATTCACCCCTCCACTTT.

The gene calls are TRBV12-3 or TRBV12-4 and TRBJ2-5; D not resolved. This CDR3 is built from 10 residues. Trimming left V 8 bases short and J 11 bases short, with 12 bases between. The DNA for the CDR3 is TGTGCCAGCGCTGTGGTTGAGCAGTACTTC. Translation gives CASAVVEQYF.

The sample holds many counts of this clonotype. The V gene is TRBV27, the J gene TRBJ1-2, with TRBD1 as a possible D gene (5 bases). This CDR3 has 12 amino acids. V lost 3 bases, J lost 8 bases, and 10 bases lay in between. Germline CDR1 MNHEY, CDR2 SMNVEV (reference sequence). As DNA, the CDR3 is TGTGCCAGCAGTTTTTCAGGGCGCGGCTACACCTTC. Amino acids: CASSFSGRGYTF.

The rearrangement uses TRBV6-1 and TRBJ1-6; D gene unclear. This CDR3 has 12 residues. Trimming shortened V by 4 bases and J by 9 bases, and 7 bases separated the two germline ends. Germline V CDR1 and CDR2: MNHNS, SASEGT. CDR3 DNA: TGTGCCAGCAGTGTCTGGGGTTCACCCCTCCACTTT. This translates into CASSVWGSPLHF.

This clonotype was picked up a small number of times. This sequence joins TRBV18 and TRBJ1-2; TRBD1 might be the D (5 bases). The CDR3 contains 15 residues. Germline V gene lookup returns CDR1 KGHSH and CDR2 LQKENI. Deletions cut 2 bases from V and 11 bases from J, with 21 bases between. CDR3 region: CASSPSGPGRPSYTF. Here the CDR3 DNA reads TGTGCCAGCTCACCATCAGGCCCGGGACGGCCTTCATACACCTTC.

This clonotype was seen only a few times. The chain links TRBV20-1 to TRBJ2-7; 7 nucleotides agree with TRBD1. Germline loops: CDR1 DFQATT, CDR2 SNEGSKA (reference sequence). After removal of 4 bases from V and 2 bases from J, the junction contained 8 bases not matched to a gene. The CDR3 sequence is 14 residues long. The CDR3 is CSAIAGTAAYEQYF. Written as DNA, the CDR3 is TGCAGTGCTATTGCCGGGACAGCCGCCTACGAGCAGTACTTC.

The chain joins TRBV28 to TRBJ1-2; D remains unclear. This CDR3 region has 14 residues. Trimming shortened V by 7 bases and J by 4 bases, and 16 bases separated the two germline ends. Germline CDR1 is MDHEN and CDR2 is SYDVKM. For the CDR3, the DNA is TGTGCCAGCACCTCCGGAGCTCCTCGCTATGGCTACACCTTC. Its translation is CASTSGAPRYGYTF.

This chain links TRBV28 with TRBJ2-1, with D uncertain. Germline lookup yields CDR1 MDHEN and CDR2 SYDVKM. Between the trimmed V and J ends, which lost 5 bases and 10 bases, there was a span of 18 bases. CDR3 length: 14 residues. The CDR3 DNA is TGTGCCAGCAGTACGAGACCGCTAACCTACGAGCAGTTCTTC. Its translation is CASSTRPLTYEQFF.